The 17 T cell receptor beta chains below come from one sample, sequenced in a study of blood T cell repertoires in COVID-19. Libraries were prepared by immunoSEQ multiplex PCR; TCRdb keeps only in-frame clonotypes and omits some of them. This sample has a few hundred thousand clones; 87% occur once, and the top ten carry over 2%. The sample taken for sequencing was peripheral blood. The origin of the receptors is a woman aged 50 to 60 who had recovered from COVID-19.

The rearrangement joins TRBV4-2 to TRBJ1-3; 12 nucleotides line up with TRBD1. The CDR3 is made up of 17 amino acids. Germline V gene data show CDR1 as LGHNA and CDR2 as YNFKEQ. The trim removed 3 bases at V and 4 bases at J, leaving 7 bases unmatched. CDR3 protein: CASSQRGQGAQGNTIYF. In DNA, the CDR3 is TGTGCCAGCAGCCAGAGGGGACAGGGGGCGCAAGGAAACACCATATATTTT.

This chain joins TRBV19 and TRBJ2-1; 10 nucleotides match TRBD1. Germline V gene sequence: CDR1 LNHDA, CDR2 SQIVND (reference sequence). CDR3 size: 15 residues. J gave up 3 bases and V 5 bases, and 4 bases lay outside the gene matches. The CDR3 DNA reads as TGTGCCAGTAGTTCAGGGACAGGGGTCTACAATGAGCAGTTCTTC. As protein: CASSSGTGVYNEQFF.

The rearrangement uses TRBV19 and TRBJ1-5; possible D gene TRBD1, 6 bases. CDR1 is LNHDA, CDR2 SQIVND, per germline (reference sequence). V was cut by 6 bases and J by 0 bases, with 9 bases left in between. This CDR3 is built from 14 residues. The CDR3 loop reads CASRQQGSNQPQHF. The CDR3 DNA follows: TGTGCCAGTAGGCAACAGGGTAGCAATCAGCCCCAGCATTTT. Complete variable domain (other parts from reference TRBV19 and TRBJ1-5): DGGITQSPKYLFRKEGQNVTLSCEQNLNHDAMYWYRQDPGQGLRLIYYSQIVNDFQKGDIAEGYSVSREKKESFPLTVTSAQKNPTAFYLCASRQQGSNQPQHFGDGTRLSIL.

The chain uses TRBV7-2 and TRBJ2-2; possible D gene TRBD2, 6 bases. Trimming removed 4 bases at V and 5 bases at J, with 17 bases between. Germline CDR1 SGHTA, CDR2 FQGNSA. The CDR3 is 16 residues long. The CDR3 region has the DNA TGTGCCAGCAGCTCAAAATGGGAGAGCGGGACCGGGGAGCTGTTTTTT. This encodes CASSSKWESGTGELFF. Filled out from reference TRBV7-2 and TRBJ2-2, the complete variable domain reads GAGVSQSPSNKVTEKGKDVELRCDPISGHTALYWYRQSLGQGLEFLIYFQGNSAPDKSGLPSDRFSAERTGGSVSTLTIQRTQQEDSAVYLCASSSKWESGTGELFFGEGSRLTVL.

The chain is built from TRBV18 and TRBJ2-7; 8 bases match TRBD1. V was clipped by 1 base and J by 5 bases; unmatched bases: 7. The CDR3 covers 15 residues. CDR1 is KGHSH, CDR2 LQKENI, per germline. The CDR3 bases are TGTGCCAGCTCACCACTCGACAGGGGAGAAGACGAGCAGTACTTC. Protein product: CASSPLDRGEDEQYF.

The chain links TRBV4-1 to TRBJ2-1; 7 bases are shared with TRBD2. The CDR3 loop spans 16 amino acids. The V and J ends lost 3 bases and 0 bases, in that order; junction bases with no gene match: 5. CDR1 MGHRA and CDR2 YSYEKL come from the germline V gene. The chain's CDR3 is CASSHRTSDSYNEQFF. In DNA form, the CDR3 reads TGCGCCAGCAGCCACCGCACTAGCGACTCCTACAATGAGCAGTTCTTC.

The rearrangement links TRBV30 to TRBJ1-2, with no clear D. Germline V CDR1 and CDR2: GTSNPN, SVGIG (reference sequence). Trimming removed 1 base from V and 8 bases from J, with 23 bases in between. The CDR3 runs to 16 residues. The CDR3 region is CAWSALSRFPGEGYTF. DNA of the CDR3: TGTGCCTGGAGTGCCCTGTCAAGATTCCCCGGGGAGGGCTACACCTTC.

The CDR3 bases are TGTGCCAGCAGCAAAGCAGGGACAGCCGAGCTATGTCGTGAAAAACTGTTTTTT. It encodes CASSKAGTAELCREKLFF. J is TRBJ1-4 and V is TRBV21-1; TRBD1 was called by the table and not checked on the DNA. TRBV21-1 corresponds to a pseudogene. CDR3 size: 18 residues.

The chain links TRBV6-5 to TRBJ2-2, with D maybe TRBD1 (5 bases). Trimming stripped 5 bases from V and 6 bases from J, with 16 bases between. Germline V gene data show CDR1 as MNHEY and CDR2 as SVGAGI. The CDR3 has 15 amino acids. CDR3: CASSPKGRASGELFF. In DNA, the CDR3 is TGTGCCAGCAGTCCTAAGGGCAGGGCTTCCGGGGAGCTGTTTTTT.

The J gene is TRBJ2-4, the V gene TRBV9, with 8 bases aligning to TRBD2. Per germline, CDR1 SGDLS and CDR2 YYNGEE. This CDR3 comprises 16 residues. V lost 0 bases and J lost 4; bases outside the gene matches: 6. The chain's CDR3 is CASSVGGTSTKNIQYF. The CDR3 nucleotides read TGTGCCAGCAGCGTAGGAGGGACTAGTACTAAAAACATTCAGTACTTC.

The rearrangement uses TRBV5-4 and TRBJ2-3; 10 bases agree with TRBD2. The CDR3 is 17 residues long. The junction had 12 bases not matched to a gene; V was cut back by 3 bases and J by 5 bases. Germline CDR1 and CDR2: SGHNT and YYREEE (reference sequence). The CDR3 DNA sequence: TGTGCCAGCAGCTCGCCTGCGGCTAGCGGGGGAATAGATACGCAGTATTTT. Translated: CASSSPAASGGIDTQYF.

The V gene is TRBV5-1, the J gene TRBJ1-1, with a weak D call TRBD1 (6 bases). The germline V gene encodes CDR1 SGHRS and CDR2 YFSETQ. V was pared by 4 bases and J by 5 bases, with 18 bases between. The CDR3 covers 15 residues. Written as DNA, the CDR3 is TGCGCCAGCAGCGCCTCAACAGGGTTGTCGACTGAAGCTTTCTTT. Protein: CASSASTGLSTEAFF. The whole variable domain, filled in from reference TRBV5-1 and TRBJ1-1, reads KAGVTQTPRYLIKTRGQQVTLSCSPISGHRSVSWYQQTPGQGLQFLFEYFSETQRNKGNFPGRFSGRQFSNSRSEMNVSTLELGDSALYLCASSASTGLSTEAFFGQGTRLTVV.

The rearrangement links TRBV7-9 to TRBJ1-4; D ambiguous. V was trimmed by 5 bases and J by 6 bases, leaving 13 bases between them. The CDR3 totals 14 residues. From germline, CDR1 is SEHNR and CDR2 FQNEAQ (reference sequence). CDR3 amino acids: CASSANQIHEKLFF. The CDR3 DNA sequence: TGTGCCAGCAGCGCAAATCAGATACATGAAAAACTGTTTTTT.

The rearrangement uses TRBV7-2 and TRBJ1-6; the D is unclear. V lost 4 bases, J lost 13 bases, and 20 bases lay in between. Germline lookup yields CDR1 SGHTA and CDR2 FQGNSA. This CDR3 has 15 residues. CDR3 sequence reads: CASSSTRVDPHPLHF. The CDR3 region has the DNA TGTGCCAGCAGCTCGACGAGGGTCGACCCTCACCCCCTCCACTTT. The full variable domain, completed using reference TRBV7-2 and TRBJ1-6, is GAGVSQSPSNKVTEKGKDVELRCDPISGHTALYWYRQSLGQGLEFLIYFQGNSAPDKSGLPSDRFSAERTGGSVSTLTIQRTQQEDSAVYLCASSSTRVDPHPLHFGNGTRLTVT.

The rearrangement uses TRBV5-4 and TRBJ1-3; D is uncertain. The V end lost 4 bases, the J end lost 0 bases, and 2 bases lay between the germline ends. Per the germline V gene, CDR1 is SGHNT and CDR2 is YYREEE (reference sequence). This CDR3 is built from 12 residues. CDR3 region: CASSRSGNTIYF. The CDR3 nucleotides are TGTGCCAGCAGCCGCTCTGGAAACACCATATATTTT.

Of note for this clone: The same CDR3 arises from other DNA sequences in this sample as well. Here the CDR3 DNA reads TGCGCCAGCAGCCAAGCAGGGTATGGCTACACCTTC. This translates into CASSQAGYGYTF. The chain is built from TRBV4-3 and TRBJ1-2; D might be TRBD1 (5 bases). The germline V gene encodes CDR1 LGHNA and CDR2 YSLEER. This CDR3 region has 12 residues. The germline V and J ends were trimmed by 1 base and 5 bases, with 5 bases remaining between them.

V is TRBV6-5 and J is TRBJ2-1; 8 bases agree with TRBD2. Germline V gene data show CDR1 as MNHEY and CDR2 as SVGAGI. V was clipped by 0 bases and J by 0 bases; unmatched bases: 1. CDR3 length: 16 amino acids. CDR3 nucleotide sequence: TGTGCCAGCAGTTACTCGAGCGGGAGCTCCTACAATGAGCAGTTCTTC. It yields the protein CASSYSSGSSYNEQFF.